The T cell receptor beta chain under discussion was sequenced for a study of tissue T cells after allogeneic stem cell transplantation. Study-level results: Tissue-detected TCR repertoire was only partly captured by blood and spleen T cells. Motif-based clustering found tissue-specific repertoire signatures shared across patients, though few clones were shared. Limitations included a small, clinically heterogeneous cohort and limited sampling depth.

TCRdb's table, derived via immunoSEQ multiplex PCR, lists solely in-frame clones and lacks some. The table has over 7,000 clones, about a third seen once. A note on this clone: Its antigen remains unidentified. Germline and genes here are mouse.

As for time point: mouse harvest day 14 after allogeneic transplant. Tail vein injection delivered 10^7 T-cell-depleted bone marrow cells and 10^6 splenic CD5+ T cells. Mice had MHC-mismatched B6 into BALB/c GVHD, sampled day 7 or 14. The source material was skin. This sequence originates from a female BALB/c mouse given C57BL/6 T cells with graft-versus-host disease after an allogeneic hematopoietic cell transplant.

CDR3 protein: CASSSQGGNERLFF. CDR3 DNA (partial): TGTGCCAGCAGCTCCCAGGGGGGCAACGAAAGATTATTT. This chain uses TRBV3 with TRBJ1-4, with 7 positions matching TRBD1. The read is 1 residue too short to cover the CDR3 end, so that end is filled in from the germline J gene. Germline V gene sequence: CDR1 SNHLY, CDR2 FYNGKV (reference sequence). The CDR3 extends over 14 amino acids. V lost 4 bases to trimming and J lost 4 bases; unmatched junction nucleotides: 3.